Each of the 21 T cell receptor beta chains below was sequenced from the same sample in a study of blood T cell repertoires in COVID-19. Assay used: immunoSEQ multiplex PCR; TCRdb lists only in-frame clones, some missing. The sample lists approximately 350,000 clones; roughly 86% were seen once. The material sequenced was peripheral blood. The source is a woman aged 70 to 79 with COVID-19, enrolled during active disease.

The CDR3 region has the DNA TGCGCCAGCAGCTGGGGACTAGCGGGGGTCTCGTACGAGCAGTACTTC. The encoded protein is CASSWGLAGVSYEQYF. The chain combines TRBV5-1 with TRBJ2-7, with 14 bases that match TRBD2. J lost 4 bases, V lost 3 bases, and 6 bases had no gene match. The CDR3 is made up of 16 amino acids. Germline-derived CDR1 and CDR2 are SGHRS and YFSETQ.

The chain recombines TRBV10-2 with TRBJ2-1; TRBD2 matches at 7 bases. There are 13 residues in the CDR3. J gave up 9 bases and V 3 bases, and 5 bases lay outside the gene matches. The germline gives CDR1 WSHSY, CDR2 SAAADI. The CDR3, as DNA: TGCGCCAGCAGTGACTTAGGGACTACTGAGCAGTTCTTC. Protein: CASSDLGTTEQFF.

This clone appeared a single time. V gene TRBV19 combines with J gene TRBJ1-3; a weak D match, TRBD1 (6 bases). This CDR3 is 14 amino acids long. Germline CDR1 and CDR2: LNHDA and SQIVND (reference sequence). Trimming shortened V by 3 bases and J by 7 bases, and 13 bases separated the two germline ends. CDR3 amino acids: CASSITGSRNTIYF. In DNA form, the CDR3 reads TGTGCCAGTAGTATCACAGGGTCTCGCAACACCATATATTTT.

At least ten counts were recorded for this clone. This chain joins TRBV29-1 and TRBJ2-3, with 8 positions matching TRBD2. Per the germline V gene, CDR1 is SQVTM and CDR2 is ANQGSEA. J gave up 2 bases and V 8 bases, and 9 bases lay outside the gene matches. The CDR3 extends over 14 amino acids. The CDR3 nucleotides read TGCAGCTCCCGGGCGGGGGGATACACAGATACGCAGTATTTT. Translating it yields CSSRAGGYTDTQYF.

The rearrangement uses TRBV19 and TRBJ1-1; 7 bases match TRBD1. Unmatched junction bases numbered 8, after V lost 2 bases and J lost 2 bases. In germline, CDR1 is LNHDA, CDR2 SQIVND (reference sequence). The CDR3 extends over 16 amino acids. The CDR3 coding sequence is TGTGCCAGTAGTATACCCCCCGGAGGGGGCAACACTGAAGCTTTCTTT. Its protein is CASSIPPGGGNTEAFF.

This clone has just a few counts. CDR3 protein: CASSLGGVYGYTF. The CDR3 DNA reads as TGTGCCAGCAGTTTAGGAGGGGTCTATGGCTACACCTTC. The chain carries TRBV28 and TRBJ1-2, with D possibly TRBD1 on 5 matching bases. Germline CDR1 reads MDHEN; CDR2 reads SYDVKM. Trimming took off 2 bases at V and 4 bases at J, with 8 bases between the two ends. There are 13 residues in the CDR3.

The chain uses TRBV5-1 and TRBJ1-4, with D unresolved. Germline V gives CDR1 SGHRS, CDR2 YFSETQ. The length of the CDR3 is 14 residues. V lost 7 bases to trimming and J lost 0 bases, with 10 bases between them. The DNA for the CDR3 is TGCGCCAGCCAGGAGGGCCCAACTAATGAAAAACTGTTTTTT. Translation gives CASQEGPTNEKLFF.

The chain joins TRBV7-2 to TRBJ1-3; no definite D call. CDR3 length equals 15 residues. Trimming cost V 1 base and J 9 bases, with 16 bases left between them. CDR1 and CDR2 (germline): SGHTA, FQGNSA. Written as DNA, the CDR3 is TGTGCCAGCAGCTTAGATCTGAAAGGCTACAGCACCATATATTTT. Its translation: CASSLDLKGYSTIYF. Full variable domain (missing parts from reference TRBV7-2 and TRBJ1-3): GAGVSQSPSNKVTEKGKDVELRCDPISGHTALYWYRQSLGQGLEFLIYFQGNSAPDKSGLPSDRFSAERTGGSVSTLTIQRTQQEDSAVYLCASSLDLKGYSTIYFGEGSWLTVV.

The rearrangement links TRBV27 to TRBJ1-4, with a tentative D call TRBD1 (6 bases). V lost 5 bases and J 10 bases, leaving 23 bases between the germline ends. The CDR3 is 16 amino acids. Germline V gene sequence: CDR1 MNHEY, CDR2 SMNVEV (reference sequence). The CDR3 DNA follows: TGTGCCAGCAGTCCTGGACGGGAGGGGGTGAGTGGAAAACTGTTTTTT. Translation: CASSPGREGVSGKLFF.

This clone has only one observation. V gene TRBV6-5 combines with J gene TRBJ1-2; D is unresolved. With 0 bases removed from V and 8 bases from J, the gap between germline ends came to 13 bases. The CDR3 is 14 amino acids. The germline V gene encodes CDR1 MNHEY and CDR2 SVGAGI. The CDR3 DNA reads TGTGCCAGCAGTTACTCGAGGGATAAAGGGGGCTACACCTTC. Its protein product is CASSYSRDKGGYTF.

The gene calls are TRBV3-1 (or the pseudogene TRBV3-2) and TRBJ1-2; 9 bases line up with TRBD1. CDR1 LGHDT and CDR2 YNNKEL come from the germline V gene (reference sequence). V lost 4 bases, J lost 6 bases, and 9 bases stayed unmatched. The CDR3 spans 15 residues. The CDR3 sequence: CASSRTTGGANGYTF. The CDR3 nucleotides read TGTGCCAGCAGCCGCACTACAGGGGGCGCGAATGGCTACACCTTC.

CDR3 residues: CASSFRDRVTDTQYF. In DNA form, the CDR3 reads TGTGCCAGCAGTTTCCGGGACAGGGTAACAGATACGCAGTATTTT. The V and J genes are TRBV6-5 and TRBJ2-3; 9 bases fit TRBD1. CDR1 is MNHEY, CDR2 SVGAGI, per germline. CDR3 size: 15 residues. The ends lost 4 bases at V and 3 bases at J; junction bases unmatched: 5.

The CDR3 region is CASSTGTGREKLFF. The CDR3 DNA reads TGTGCCAGCAGCACCGGGACAGGGCGAGAAAAACTGTTTTTT. The rearrangement links TRBV6-2 or TRBV6-3 to TRBJ1-4, with TRBD1 matching over 9 bases. The ends lost 6 bases at V and 8 bases at J; junction bases unmatched: 7. Germline values: CDR1 MNHEY, CDR2 SVGEGT. The CDR3 has 14 amino acids.

V is TRBV19 and J is TRBJ2-3; 9 bases align to TRBD2. Per germline, CDR1 LNHDA and CDR2 SQIVND (reference sequence). This CDR3 is built from 14 residues. The V segment lost 11 bases and the J segment 1 base; nucleotides outside the gene matches: 7. The CDR3 reads CAGSASGGTDTQYF. In DNA, the CDR3 is TGTGCCGGCAGTGCTAGCGGGGGCACAGATACGCAGTATTTT.

The rearrangement links TRBV25-1 to TRBJ2-7; D is perhaps TRBD1 (6 bases). CDR1 MGHDK and CDR2 SYGVNS come from the germline V gene. This CDR3 is 14 amino acids long. V was pared by 5 bases and J by 7 bases, with 18 bases between. The CDR3 region has the DNA TGTGCCAGCAGTCGGACAGCCCTACAGCCAGAGCAGTACTTC. Translated, it gives CASSRTALQPEQYF.

This rearrangement joins TRBV7-7 to TRBJ1-3; no firm D call. Trimming cost V 2 bases and J 2 bases, with 4 bases left between them. Germline-derived CDR1 and CDR2 are SSHAT and FNYEAQ (reference sequence). The CDR3 is 13 amino acids. This CDR3 reads CASSLRAGNTIYF. The CDR3 DNA reads as TGTGCCAGCAGCTTACGTGCTGGAAACACCATATATTTT.

The chain combines TRBV5-6 with TRBJ2-7; 10 nucleotides agree with TRBD2. Germline V gives CDR1 SGHDT, CDR2 YYEEEE. This CDR3 spans 18 amino acids. The trim removed 2 bases at V and 5 bases at J, leaving 16 bases unmatched. The CDR3 reads CASSLSYRSGGARNEQYF. The DNA of the CDR3 is TGTGCCAGCAGCTTATCCTACCGCAGCGGGGGGGCCAGAAACGAGCAGTACTTC. The full variable domain, in which reference TRBV5-6 and TRBJ2-7 provide the parts outside the CDR3, is DAGVTQSPTHLIKTRGQQVTLRCSPKSGHDTVSWYQQALGQGPQFIFQYYEEEERQRGNFPDRFSGHQFPNYSSELNVNALLLGDSALYLCASSLSYRSGGARNEQYFGPGTRLTVT.

The genes are TRBV6-2 or TRBV6-3 and TRBJ1-1; 7 bases align to TRBD1. This CDR3 region has 14 residues. Unmatched junction bases numbered 5, after V lost 5 bases and J lost 2 bases. Germline values: CDR1 MNHEY, CDR2 SVGEGT. CDR3 amino acids: CASSDRDTNTEAFF. In DNA form, the CDR3 reads TGTGCCAGCAGTGACAGGGATACCAACACTGAAGCTTTCTTT.

This sequence joins TRBV11-3 and TRBJ2-5, with a weak D call TRBD2 (6 bases). The germline V gene encodes CDR1 SGHNT and CDR2 YENEEA. V lost 6 bases and J lost 1, with 9 bases in between. The CDR3 runs 13 residues. CDR3 sequence reads: CASSRDSQETQYF. CDR3 bases: TGTGCCAGCAGTCGGGACTCCCAAGAGACCCAGTACTTC.

This clone was counted a single time. Different DNA sequences within this sample yield the same CDR3. V usage is TRBV11-2 and J usage is TRBJ1-1, with a weak D call TRBD1 (5 bases). The CDR3 is made up of 14 amino acids. The V gene's germline CDR1 is SGHAT and CDR2 FQNNGV. Deletions cut 1 base from V and 2 bases from J, with 8 bases between. In DNA form, the CDR3 reads TGTGCCAGCAGCTTAGCCGGGGGTAACACTGAAGCTTTCTTT. This codes for CASSLAGGNTEAFF.

V is TRBV7-8 and J is TRBJ1-1, with D perhaps TRBD1 (5 bases). This CDR3 has 13 residues. V lost 5 bases, J lost 1 base, and 8 bases lay in between. Germline V gene sequence: CDR1 SGHVS, CDR2 FQNEAQ. Here the CDR3 DNA reads TGTGCCAGCAGCCGGGGGGGGAACACTGAAGCTTTCTTT. Translated, it gives CASSRGGNTEAFF.